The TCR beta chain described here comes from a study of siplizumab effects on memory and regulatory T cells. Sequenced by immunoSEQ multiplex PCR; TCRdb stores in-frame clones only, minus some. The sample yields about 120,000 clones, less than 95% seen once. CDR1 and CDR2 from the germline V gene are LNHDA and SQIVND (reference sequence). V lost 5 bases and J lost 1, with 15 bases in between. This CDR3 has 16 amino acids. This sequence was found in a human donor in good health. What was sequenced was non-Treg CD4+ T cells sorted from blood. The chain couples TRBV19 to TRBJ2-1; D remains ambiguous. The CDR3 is CASSARIGQSYNEQFF. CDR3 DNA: TGTGCCAGTAGTGCTCGGATCGGTCAATCCTACAATGAGCAGTTCTTC.